Sequencing of this TCR beta chain was carried out in a study of CD8 T cells in ankylosing spondylitis. This CDR3 has 14 amino acids. Between the trimmed V and J ends, which lost 2 bases and 1 base, there was a span of 9 bases. Germline V CDR1 and CDR2: SGHRS, YFSETQ. Overall study findings and caveats: Disease-linked clones reportedly showed significant enrichment in matched ankylosing spondylitis synovial fluid. CD8+ by phenotype, disease-linked clones were relatively rare in peripheral blood.

This clonotype was recorded at least ten times. Its matching antigen is unknown. Using its own MiXCR run on the 5' RACE reads, TCRdb lists one record per CDR3 protein. This table holds 250,000 to 350,000 distinct CDR3 sequences, over 15% found once. The rearrangement links TRBV5-1 to TRBJ1-2, with D possibly TRBD1 on 6 matching bases. The specimen sequenced was blood, either unsorted or a sorted T cell fraction (not recorded which). This sequence originates from a male donor with ankylosing spondylitis or in good health (not recorded which). As DNA, the CDR3 is TGCGCCAGCAGCTTTAACAGGGATAACTATGGCTACACCTTC. It is translated as CASSFNRDNYGYTF.